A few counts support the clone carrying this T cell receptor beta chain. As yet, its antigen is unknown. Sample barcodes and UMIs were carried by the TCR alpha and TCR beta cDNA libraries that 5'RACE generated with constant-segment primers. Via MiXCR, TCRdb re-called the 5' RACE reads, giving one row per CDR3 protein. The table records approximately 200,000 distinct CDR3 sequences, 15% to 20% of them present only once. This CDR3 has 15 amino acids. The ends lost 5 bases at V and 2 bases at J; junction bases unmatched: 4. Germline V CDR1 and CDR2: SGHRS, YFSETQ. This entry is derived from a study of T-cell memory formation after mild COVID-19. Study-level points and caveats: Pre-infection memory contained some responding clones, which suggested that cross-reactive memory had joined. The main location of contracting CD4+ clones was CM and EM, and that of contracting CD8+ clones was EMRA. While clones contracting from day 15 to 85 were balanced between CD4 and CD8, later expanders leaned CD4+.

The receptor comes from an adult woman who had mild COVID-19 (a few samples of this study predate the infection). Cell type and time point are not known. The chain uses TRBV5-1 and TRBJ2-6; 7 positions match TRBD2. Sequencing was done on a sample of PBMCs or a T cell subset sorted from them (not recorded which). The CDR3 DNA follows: TGCGCCAGCAGAACTGCGGGGGCTGGGGCCAACGTCCTGACTTTC. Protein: CASRTAGAGANVLTF. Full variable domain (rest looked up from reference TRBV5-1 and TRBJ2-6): KAGVTQTPRYLIKTRGQQVTLSCSPISGHRSVSWYQQTPGQGLQFLFEYFSETQRNKGNFPGRFSGRQFSNSRSEMNVSTLELGDSALYLCASRTAGAGANVLTFGAGSRLTVL.